This TCR beta chain stems from a study of CD8+ T cells in alopecia areata. The overall study: Patients given treatment had severity scored by the percentage of scalp area affected. Study conclusions and caveats: Mice showed TCR sharing more clearly than patients did, possibly owing to HLA. Sequences from scalp samples also cover resident alphabeta T cells of normal skin.

Germline V lookup: CDR1 SGHRS, CDR2 YFSETQ. Trimming removed 0 bases from V and 6 bases from J, with 8 bases in between. The CDR3 loop spans 13 amino acids. On this clone: The target antigen is unknown.

The treatment was: oral pan-JAK inhibitor, 5-10 mg twice daily. Sequencing used cDNA as its template, made by extracting RNA and reverse transcribing it. Sequenced by immunoSEQ multiplex PCR; TCRdb stores in-frame clones only, minus some. Of about 190,000 clones in the sample, about three fifths were seen once. The clonotype comes from a human donor with alopecia areata. The sample here was CD4+ T cells sorted from blood, taken at week 24, from a patient treated with tofacitinib. The J gene is TRBJ2-3, the V gene TRBV5-1; D perhaps matches TRBD1 (6 bases). The CDR3 DNA is TGCGCCAGCAGCTTGGCGAGGGGGGATACGCAGTATTTT. This gives the protein CASSLARGDTQYF.